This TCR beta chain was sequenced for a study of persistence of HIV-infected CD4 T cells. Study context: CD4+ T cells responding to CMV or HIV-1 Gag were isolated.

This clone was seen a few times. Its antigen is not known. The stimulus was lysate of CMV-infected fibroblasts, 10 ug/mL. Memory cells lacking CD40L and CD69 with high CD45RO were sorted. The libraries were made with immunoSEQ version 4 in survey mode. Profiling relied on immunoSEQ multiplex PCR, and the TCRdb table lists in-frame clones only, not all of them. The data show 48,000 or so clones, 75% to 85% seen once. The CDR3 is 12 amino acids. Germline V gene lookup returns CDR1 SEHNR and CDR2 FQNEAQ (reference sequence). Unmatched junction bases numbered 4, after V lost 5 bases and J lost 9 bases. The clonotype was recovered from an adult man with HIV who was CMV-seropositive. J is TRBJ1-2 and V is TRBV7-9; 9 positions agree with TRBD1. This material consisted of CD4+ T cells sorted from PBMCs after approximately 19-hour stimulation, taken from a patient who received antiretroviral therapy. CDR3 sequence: CASSPGQGRYTF. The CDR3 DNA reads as TGTGCCAGCAGCCCTGGACAGGGGCGCTACACCTTC.